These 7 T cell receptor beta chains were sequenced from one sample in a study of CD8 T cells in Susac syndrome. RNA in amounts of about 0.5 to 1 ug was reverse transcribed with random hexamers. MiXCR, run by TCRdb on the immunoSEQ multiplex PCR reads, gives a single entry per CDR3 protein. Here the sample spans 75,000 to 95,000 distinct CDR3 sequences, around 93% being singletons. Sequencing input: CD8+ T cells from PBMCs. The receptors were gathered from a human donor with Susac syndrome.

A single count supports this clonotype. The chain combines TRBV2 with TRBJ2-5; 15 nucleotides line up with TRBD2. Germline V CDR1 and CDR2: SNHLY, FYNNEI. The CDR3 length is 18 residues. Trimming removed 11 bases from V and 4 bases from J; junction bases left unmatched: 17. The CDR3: CAAITPRTSGGAGETQYF. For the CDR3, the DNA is TGTGCCGCCATAACCCCCCGGACTAGCGGGGGGGCGGGAGAGACCCAGTACTTC.

The CDR3 bases are TGTGCCACCAGTCCCAGGGGGGTGACTCAGCCCCAGCATTTT. Translated, it gives CATSPRGVTQPQHF. This sequence joins TRBV15 and TRBJ1-5, with 7 nucleotides matching TRBD1. The CDR3 has 14 residues. The germline gives CDR1 LNHNV, CDR2 YYDKDF (reference sequence). J lost 6 bases, V lost 6 bases, and 8 bases had no gene match.

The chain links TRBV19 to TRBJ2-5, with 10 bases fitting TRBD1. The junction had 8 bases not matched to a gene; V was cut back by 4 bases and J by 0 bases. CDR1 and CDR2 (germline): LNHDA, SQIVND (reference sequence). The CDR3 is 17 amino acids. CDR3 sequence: CASSRRQGAGYQETQYF. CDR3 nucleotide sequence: TGTGCCAGTAGTAGGAGACAGGGGGCGGGATACCAAGAGACCCAGTACTTC.

CDR3 sequence (DNA): TGCAGTGCTCTGGGACAGATGAACACTGAAGCTTTCTTT. Amino acids: CSALGQMNTEAFF. V usage is TRBV20-1 and J usage is TRBJ1-1; TRBD1 agrees at 7 bases. V shed 5 bases, J shed 0 bases, and the junction held 3 bases outside the gene matches. The V gene's germline CDR1 is DFQATT and CDR2 SNEGSKA (reference sequence). The CDR3 has 13 amino acids.

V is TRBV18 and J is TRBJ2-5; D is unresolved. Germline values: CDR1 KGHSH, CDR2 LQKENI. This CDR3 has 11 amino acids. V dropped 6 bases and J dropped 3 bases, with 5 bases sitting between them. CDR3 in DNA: TGTGCCAGCTCTGAGAAAGAGACCCAGTACTTC. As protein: CASSEKETQYF.

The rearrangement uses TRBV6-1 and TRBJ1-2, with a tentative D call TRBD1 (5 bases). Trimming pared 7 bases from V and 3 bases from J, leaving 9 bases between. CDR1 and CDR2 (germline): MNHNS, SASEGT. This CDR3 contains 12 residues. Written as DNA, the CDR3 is TGTGCCAGCAAGCAGGGCTACTATGGCTACACCTTC. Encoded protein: CASKQGYYGYTF.

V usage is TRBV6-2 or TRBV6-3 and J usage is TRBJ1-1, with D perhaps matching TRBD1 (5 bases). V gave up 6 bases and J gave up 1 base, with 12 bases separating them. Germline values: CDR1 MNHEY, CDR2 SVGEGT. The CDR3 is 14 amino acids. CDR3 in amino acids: CASSLTAKNTEAFF. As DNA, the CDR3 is TGTGCCAGCAGCCTGACAGCGAAGAACACTGAAGCTTTCTTT.